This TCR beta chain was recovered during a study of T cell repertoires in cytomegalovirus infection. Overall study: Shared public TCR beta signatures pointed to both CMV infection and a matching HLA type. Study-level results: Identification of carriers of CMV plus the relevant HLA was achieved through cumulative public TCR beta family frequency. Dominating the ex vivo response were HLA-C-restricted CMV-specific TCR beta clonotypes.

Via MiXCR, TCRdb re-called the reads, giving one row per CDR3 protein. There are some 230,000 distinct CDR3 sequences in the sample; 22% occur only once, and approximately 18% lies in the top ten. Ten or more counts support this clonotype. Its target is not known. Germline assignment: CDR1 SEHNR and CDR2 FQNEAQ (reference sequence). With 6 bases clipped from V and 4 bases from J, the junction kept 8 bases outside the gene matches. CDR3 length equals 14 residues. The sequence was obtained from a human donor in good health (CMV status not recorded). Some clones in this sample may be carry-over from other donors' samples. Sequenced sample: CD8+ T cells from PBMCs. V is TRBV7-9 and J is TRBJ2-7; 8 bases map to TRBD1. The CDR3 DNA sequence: TGTGCCAGCAGTACGACAGGGGAGAGATACGAGCAGTACTTC. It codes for CASSTTGERYEQYF.